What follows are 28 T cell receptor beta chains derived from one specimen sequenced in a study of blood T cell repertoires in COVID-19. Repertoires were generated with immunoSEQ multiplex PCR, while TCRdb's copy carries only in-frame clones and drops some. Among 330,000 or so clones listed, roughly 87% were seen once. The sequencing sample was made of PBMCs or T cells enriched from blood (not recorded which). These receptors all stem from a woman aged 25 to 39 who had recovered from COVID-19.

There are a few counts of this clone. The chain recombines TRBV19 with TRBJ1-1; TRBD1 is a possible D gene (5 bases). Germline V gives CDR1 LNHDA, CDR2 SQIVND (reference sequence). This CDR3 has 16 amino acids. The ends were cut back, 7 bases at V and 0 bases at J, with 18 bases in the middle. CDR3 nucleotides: TGTGCCAGTACCCTATACCCAGGGACTATGAACACTGAAGCTTTCTTT. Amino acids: CASTLYPGTMNTEAFF.

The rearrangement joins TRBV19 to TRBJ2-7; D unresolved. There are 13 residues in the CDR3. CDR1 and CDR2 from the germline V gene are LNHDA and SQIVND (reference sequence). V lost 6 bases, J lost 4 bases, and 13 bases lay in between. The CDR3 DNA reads TGTGCCAGTAGGCCCACGGCAGGATACGAGCAGTACTTC. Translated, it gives CASRPTAGYEQYF.

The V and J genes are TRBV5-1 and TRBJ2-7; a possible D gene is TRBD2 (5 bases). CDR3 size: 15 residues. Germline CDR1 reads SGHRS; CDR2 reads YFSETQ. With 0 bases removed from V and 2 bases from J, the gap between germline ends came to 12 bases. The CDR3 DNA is TGCGCCAGCAGCTTGGCCTTAAGGGAGACCTACGAGCAGTACTTC. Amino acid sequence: CASSLALRETYEQYF.

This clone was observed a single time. CDR3 DNA: TGTGCCAGCAGCTTGGCCGGGGAGAACTATGGCTACACCTTC. Translated: CASSLAGENYGYTF. This chain joins TRBV5-8 and TRBJ1-2; D is undetermined. From germline, CDR1 is SGHTS and CDR2 YDEGEE. V was trimmed by 0 bases and J by 2 bases, leaving 8 bases between them. The CDR3 length is 14 residues.

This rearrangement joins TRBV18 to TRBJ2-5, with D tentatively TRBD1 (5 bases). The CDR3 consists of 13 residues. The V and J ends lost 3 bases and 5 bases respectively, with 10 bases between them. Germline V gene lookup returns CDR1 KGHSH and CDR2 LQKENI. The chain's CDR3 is CASSPTAGETQYF. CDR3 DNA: TGTGCCAGCTCACCGACAGCAGGCGAGACCCAGTACTTC.

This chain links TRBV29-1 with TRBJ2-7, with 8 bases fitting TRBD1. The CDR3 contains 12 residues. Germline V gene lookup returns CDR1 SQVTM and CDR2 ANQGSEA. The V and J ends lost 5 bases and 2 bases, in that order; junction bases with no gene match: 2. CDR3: CSVWTGPYEQYF. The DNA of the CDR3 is TGCAGCGTTTGGACAGGGCCCTACGAGCAGTACTTC.

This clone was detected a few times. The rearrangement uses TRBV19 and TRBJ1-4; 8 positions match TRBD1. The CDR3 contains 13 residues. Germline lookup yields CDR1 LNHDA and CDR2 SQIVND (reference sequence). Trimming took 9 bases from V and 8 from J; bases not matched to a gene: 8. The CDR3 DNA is TGTGCCAGCCGAGGGACAGGACGGGAAAAACTGTTTTTT. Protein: CASRGTGREKLFF.

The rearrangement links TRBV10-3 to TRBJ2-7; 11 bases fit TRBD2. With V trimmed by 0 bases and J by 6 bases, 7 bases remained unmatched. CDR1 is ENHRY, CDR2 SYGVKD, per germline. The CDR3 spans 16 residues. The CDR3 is CAISESMLAGGGEQYF. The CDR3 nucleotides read TGTGCCATCAGTGAGTCGATGCTAGCGGGAGGAGGCGAGCAGTACTTC.

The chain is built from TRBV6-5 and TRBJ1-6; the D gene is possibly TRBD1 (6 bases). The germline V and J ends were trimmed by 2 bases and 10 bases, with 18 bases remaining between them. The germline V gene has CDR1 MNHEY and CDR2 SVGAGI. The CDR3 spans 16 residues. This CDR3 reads CASSYLAQGSGSPLHF. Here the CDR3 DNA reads TGTGCCAGCAGTTACCTTGCTCAGGGGTCGGGGTCACCCCTCCACTTT.

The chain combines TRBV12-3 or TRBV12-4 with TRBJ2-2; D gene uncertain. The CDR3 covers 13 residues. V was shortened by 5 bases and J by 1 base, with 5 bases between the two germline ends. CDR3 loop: CASSRLNTGELFF. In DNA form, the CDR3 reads TGTGCCAGCAGTCGACTGAACACCGGGGAGCTGTTTTTT.

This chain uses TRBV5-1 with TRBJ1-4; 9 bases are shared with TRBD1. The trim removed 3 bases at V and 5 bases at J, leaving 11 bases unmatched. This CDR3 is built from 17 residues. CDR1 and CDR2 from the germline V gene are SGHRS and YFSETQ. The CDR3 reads CASSSGQGPQLNEKLFF. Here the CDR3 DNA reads TGCGCCAGCAGCTCGGGACAGGGCCCCCAACTGAATGAAAAACTGTTTTTT.

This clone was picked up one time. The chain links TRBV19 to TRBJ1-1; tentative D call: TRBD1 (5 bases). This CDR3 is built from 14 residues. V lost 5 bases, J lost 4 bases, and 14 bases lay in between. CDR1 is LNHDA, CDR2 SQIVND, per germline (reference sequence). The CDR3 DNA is TGTGCCAGTAGTGATCTTGGAGGGACCACTGAAGCTTTCTTT. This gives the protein CASSDLGGTTEAFF. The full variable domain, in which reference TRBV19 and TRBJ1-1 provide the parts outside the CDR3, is DGGITQSPKYLFRKEGQNVTLSCEQNLNHDAMYWYRQDPGQGLRLIYYSQIVNDFQKGDIAEGYSVSREKKESFPLTVTSAQKNPTAFYLCASSDLGGTTEAFFGQGTRLTVV.

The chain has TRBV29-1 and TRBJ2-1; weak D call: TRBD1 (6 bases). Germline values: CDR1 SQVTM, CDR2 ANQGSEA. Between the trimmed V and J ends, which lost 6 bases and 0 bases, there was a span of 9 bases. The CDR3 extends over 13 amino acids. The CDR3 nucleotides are TGCAGCGTAAGGGGGAACTCCTACAATGAGCAGTTCTTC. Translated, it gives CSVRGNSYNEQFF.

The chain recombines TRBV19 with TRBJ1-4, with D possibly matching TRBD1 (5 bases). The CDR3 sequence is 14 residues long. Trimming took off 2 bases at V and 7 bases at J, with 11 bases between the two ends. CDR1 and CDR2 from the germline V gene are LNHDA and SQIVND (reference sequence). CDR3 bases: TGTGCCAGTAGTATAAGTGGACATGGTGAAAAACTGTTTTTT. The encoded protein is CASSISGHGEKLFF.

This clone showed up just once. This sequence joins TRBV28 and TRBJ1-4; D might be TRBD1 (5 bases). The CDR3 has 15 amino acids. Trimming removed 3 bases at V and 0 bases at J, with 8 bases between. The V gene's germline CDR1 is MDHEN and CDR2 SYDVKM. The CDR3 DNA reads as TGTGCCAGCAGTTTCACAGGTCCAACTAATGAAAAACTGTTTTTT. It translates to CASSFTGPTNEKLFF.

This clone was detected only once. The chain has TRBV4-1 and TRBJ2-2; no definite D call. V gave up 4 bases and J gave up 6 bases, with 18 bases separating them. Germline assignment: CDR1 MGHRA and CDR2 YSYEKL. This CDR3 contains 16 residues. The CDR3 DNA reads TGCGCCAGCAGCCGCCCCGGCTCGGCGGCGGCCGGGGAGCTGTTTTTT. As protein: CASSRPGSAAAGELFF.

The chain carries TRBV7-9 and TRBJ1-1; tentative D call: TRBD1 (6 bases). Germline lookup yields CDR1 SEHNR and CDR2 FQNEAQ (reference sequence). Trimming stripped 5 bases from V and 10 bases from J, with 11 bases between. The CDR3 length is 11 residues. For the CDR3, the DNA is TGTGCCAGCAGCCTCCAGGGGCGAGCTTTCTTT. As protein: CASSLQGRAFF.

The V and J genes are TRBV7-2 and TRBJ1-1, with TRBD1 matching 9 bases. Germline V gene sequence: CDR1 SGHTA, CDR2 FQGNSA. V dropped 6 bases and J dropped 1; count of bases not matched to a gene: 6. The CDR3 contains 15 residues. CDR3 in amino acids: CASSTGGASNTEAFF. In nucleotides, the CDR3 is TGTGCCAGCAGTACAGGGGGCGCGTCGAACACTGAAGCTTTCTTT.

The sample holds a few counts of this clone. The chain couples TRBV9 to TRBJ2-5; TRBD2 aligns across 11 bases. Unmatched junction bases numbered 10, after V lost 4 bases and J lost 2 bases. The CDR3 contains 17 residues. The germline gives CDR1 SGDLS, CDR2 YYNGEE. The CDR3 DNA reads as TGTGCCAGCAGCCCGCTTTTAGCGGGGGGGGAACAAGAGACCCAGTACTTC. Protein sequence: CASSPLLAGGEQETQYF. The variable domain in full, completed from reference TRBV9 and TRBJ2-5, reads DSGVTQTPKHLITATGQRVTLRCSPRSGDLSVYWYQQSLDQGLQFLIQYYNGEERAKGNILERFSAQQFPDLHSELNLSSLELGDSALYFCASSPLLAGGEQETQYFGPGTRLLVL.

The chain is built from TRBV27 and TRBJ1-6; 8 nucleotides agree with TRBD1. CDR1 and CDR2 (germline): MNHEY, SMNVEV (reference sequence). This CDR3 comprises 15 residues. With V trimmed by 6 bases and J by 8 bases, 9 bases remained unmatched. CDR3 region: CASSWTGLSDSPLHF. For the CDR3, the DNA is TGTGCCAGCAGCTGGACAGGGCTCTCGGATTCACCCCTCCACTTT.

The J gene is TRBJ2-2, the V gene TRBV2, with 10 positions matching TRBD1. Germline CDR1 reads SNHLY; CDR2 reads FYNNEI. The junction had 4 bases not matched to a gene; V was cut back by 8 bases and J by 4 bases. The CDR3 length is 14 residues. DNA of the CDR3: TGTGCCAGCTGCCGGGACAGGGGCACCGGGGAGCTGTTTTTT. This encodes CASCRDRGTGELFF.

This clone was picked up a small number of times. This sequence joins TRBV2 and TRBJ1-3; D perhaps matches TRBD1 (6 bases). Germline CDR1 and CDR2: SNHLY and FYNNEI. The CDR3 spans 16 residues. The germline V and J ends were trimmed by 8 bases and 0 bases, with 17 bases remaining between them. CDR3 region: CASGGAGAISGNTIYF. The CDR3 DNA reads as TGTGCCAGCGGGGGGGCAGGGGCTATCTCTGGAAACACCATATATTTT.

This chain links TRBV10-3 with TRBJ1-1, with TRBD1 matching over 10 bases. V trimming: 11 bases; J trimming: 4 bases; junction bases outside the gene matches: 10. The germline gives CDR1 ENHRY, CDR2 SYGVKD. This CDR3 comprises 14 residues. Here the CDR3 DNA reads TGTGCCGCCCGGAACGGACAGGGGGTCACTGAAGCTTTCTTT. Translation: CAARNGQGVTEAFF.

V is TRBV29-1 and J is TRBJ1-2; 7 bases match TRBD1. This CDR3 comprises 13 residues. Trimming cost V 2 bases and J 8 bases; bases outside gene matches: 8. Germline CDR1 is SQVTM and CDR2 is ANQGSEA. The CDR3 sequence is CSVEIQGSGGYTF. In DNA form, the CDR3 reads TGCAGCGTTGAAATACAGGGGTCGGGCGGCTACACCTTC.

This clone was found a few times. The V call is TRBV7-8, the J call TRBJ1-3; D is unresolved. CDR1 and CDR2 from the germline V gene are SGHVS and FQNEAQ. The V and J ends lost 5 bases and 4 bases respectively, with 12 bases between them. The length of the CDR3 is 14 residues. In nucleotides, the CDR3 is TGTGCCAGCAGCCCCGCGAGTCCCGGAAACACCATATATTTT. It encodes CASSPASPGNTIYF. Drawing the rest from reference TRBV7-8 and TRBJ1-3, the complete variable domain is GAGVSQSPRYKVAKRGQDVALRCDPISGHVSLFWYQQALGQGPEFLTYFQNEAQLDKSGLPSDRFFAERPEGSVSTLKIQRTQQEDSAVYLCASSPASPGNTIYFGEGSWLTVV.

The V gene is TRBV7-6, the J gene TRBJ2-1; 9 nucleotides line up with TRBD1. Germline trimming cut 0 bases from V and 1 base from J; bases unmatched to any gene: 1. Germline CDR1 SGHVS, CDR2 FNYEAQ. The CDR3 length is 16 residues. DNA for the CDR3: TGTGCCAGCAGCTTAGCCGGGACAGGGTCCTACAATGAGCAGTTCTTC. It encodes CASSLAGTGSYNEQFF.

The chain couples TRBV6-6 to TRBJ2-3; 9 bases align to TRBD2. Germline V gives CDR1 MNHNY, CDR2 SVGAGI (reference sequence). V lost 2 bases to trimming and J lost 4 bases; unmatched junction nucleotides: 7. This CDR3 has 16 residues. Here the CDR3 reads CASSYLQAGGADTQYF. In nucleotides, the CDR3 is TGTGCCAGCAGTTACCTACAAGCGGGAGGAGCAGATACGCAGTATTTT.

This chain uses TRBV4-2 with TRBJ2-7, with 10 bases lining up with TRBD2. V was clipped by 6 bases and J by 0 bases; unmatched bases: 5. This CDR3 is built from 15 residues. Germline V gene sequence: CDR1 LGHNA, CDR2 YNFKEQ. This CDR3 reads CASSTGTSDSYEQYF. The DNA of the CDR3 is TGTGCCAGCAGTACCGGGACTAGCGACTCCTACGAGCAGTACTTC.